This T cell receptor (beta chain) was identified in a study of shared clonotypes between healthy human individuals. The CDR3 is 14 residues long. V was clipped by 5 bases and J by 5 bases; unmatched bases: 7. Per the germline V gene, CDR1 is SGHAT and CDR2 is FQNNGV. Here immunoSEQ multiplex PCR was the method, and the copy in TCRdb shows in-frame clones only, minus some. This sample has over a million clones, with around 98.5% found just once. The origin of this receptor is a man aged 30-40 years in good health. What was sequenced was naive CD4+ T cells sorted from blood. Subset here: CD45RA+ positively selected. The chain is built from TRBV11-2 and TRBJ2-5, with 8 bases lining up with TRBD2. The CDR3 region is CASSQTSVGETQYF. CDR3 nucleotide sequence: TGTGCCAGCAGCCAGACTAGCGTAGGGGAGACCCAGTACTTC.